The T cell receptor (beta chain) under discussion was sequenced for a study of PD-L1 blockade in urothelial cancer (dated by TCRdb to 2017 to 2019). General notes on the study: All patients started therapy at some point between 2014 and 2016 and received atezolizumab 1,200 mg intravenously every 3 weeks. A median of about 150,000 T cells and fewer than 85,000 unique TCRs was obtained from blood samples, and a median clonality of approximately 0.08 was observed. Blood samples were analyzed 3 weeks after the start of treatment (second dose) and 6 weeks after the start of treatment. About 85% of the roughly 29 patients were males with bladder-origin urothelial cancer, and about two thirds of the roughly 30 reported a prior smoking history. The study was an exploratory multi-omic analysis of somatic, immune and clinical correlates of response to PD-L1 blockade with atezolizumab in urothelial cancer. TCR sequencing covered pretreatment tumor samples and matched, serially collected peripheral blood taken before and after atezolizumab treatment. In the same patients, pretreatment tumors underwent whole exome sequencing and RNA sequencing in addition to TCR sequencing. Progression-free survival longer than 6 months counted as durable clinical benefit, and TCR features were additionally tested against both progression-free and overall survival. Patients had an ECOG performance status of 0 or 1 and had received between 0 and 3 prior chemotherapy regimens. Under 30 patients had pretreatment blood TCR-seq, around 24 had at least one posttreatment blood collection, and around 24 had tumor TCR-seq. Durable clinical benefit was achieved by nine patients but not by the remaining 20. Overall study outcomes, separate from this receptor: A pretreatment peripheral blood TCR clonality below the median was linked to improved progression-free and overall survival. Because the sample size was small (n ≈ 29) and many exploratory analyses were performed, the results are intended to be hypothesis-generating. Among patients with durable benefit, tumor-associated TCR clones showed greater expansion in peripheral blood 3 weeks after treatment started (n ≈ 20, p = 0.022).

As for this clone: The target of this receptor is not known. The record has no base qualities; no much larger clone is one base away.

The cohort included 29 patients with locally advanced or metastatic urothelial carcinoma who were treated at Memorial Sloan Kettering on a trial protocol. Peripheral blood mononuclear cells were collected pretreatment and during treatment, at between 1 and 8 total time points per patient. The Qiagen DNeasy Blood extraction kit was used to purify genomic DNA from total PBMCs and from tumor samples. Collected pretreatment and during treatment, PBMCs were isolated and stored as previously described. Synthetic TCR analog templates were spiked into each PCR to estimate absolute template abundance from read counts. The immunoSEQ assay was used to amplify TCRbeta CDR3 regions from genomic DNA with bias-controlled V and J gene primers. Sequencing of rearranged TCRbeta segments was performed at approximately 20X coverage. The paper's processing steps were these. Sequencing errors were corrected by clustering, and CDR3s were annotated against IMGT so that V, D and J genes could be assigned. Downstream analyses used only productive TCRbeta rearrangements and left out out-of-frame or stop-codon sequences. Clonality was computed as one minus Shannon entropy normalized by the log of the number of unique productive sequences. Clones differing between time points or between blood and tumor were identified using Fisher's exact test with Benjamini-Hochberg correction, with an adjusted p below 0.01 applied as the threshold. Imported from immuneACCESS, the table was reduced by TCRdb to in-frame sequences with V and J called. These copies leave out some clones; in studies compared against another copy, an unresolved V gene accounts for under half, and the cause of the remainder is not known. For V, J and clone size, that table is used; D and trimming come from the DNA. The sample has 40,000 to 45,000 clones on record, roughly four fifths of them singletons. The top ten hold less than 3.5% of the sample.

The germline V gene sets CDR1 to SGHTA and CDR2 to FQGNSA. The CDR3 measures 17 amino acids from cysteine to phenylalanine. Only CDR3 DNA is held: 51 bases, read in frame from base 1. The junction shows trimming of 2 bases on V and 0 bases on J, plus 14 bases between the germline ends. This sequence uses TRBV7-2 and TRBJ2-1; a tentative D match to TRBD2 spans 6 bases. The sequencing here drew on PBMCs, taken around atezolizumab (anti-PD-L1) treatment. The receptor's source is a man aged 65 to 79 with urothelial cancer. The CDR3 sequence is CASSLSGAGLSYNEQFF. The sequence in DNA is TGTGCCAGCAGCTTAAGTGGAGCGGGTCTCTCCTACAATGAGCAGTTCTTC.